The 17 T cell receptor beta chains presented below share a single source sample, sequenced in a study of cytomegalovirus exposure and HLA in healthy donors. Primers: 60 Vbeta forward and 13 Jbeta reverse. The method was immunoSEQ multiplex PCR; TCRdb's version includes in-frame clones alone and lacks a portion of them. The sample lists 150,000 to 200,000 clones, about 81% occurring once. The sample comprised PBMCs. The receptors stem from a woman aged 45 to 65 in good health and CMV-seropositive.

This CDR3 reads CASSLRGFTYNSPLHF. The CDR3 DNA is TGTGCCAGCAGCTTAAGGGGTTTTACCTATAATTCACCCCTCCACTTT. The chain links TRBV7-8 to TRBJ1-6; D is perhaps TRBD1 (5 bases). The V end was cut by 2 bases, the J end by 2 bases, with 10 bases between. This CDR3 is built from 16 residues. The germline V gene encodes CDR1 SGHVS and CDR2 FQNEAQ.

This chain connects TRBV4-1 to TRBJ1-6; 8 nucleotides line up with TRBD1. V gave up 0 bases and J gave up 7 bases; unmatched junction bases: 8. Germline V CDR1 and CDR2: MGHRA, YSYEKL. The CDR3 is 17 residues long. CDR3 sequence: CASSQEGEDRVNSPLHF. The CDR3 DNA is TGCGCCAGCAGCCAAGAAGGGGAGGACAGGGTAAATTCACCCCTCCACTTT.

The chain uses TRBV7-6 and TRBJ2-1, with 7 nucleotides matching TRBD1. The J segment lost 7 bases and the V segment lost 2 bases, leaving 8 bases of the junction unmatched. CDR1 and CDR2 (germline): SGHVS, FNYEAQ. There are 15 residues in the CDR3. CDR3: CASSLQTGPGNEQFF. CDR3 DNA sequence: TGTGCCAGCAGCTTACAGACAGGGCCGGGGAATGAGCAGTTCTTC.

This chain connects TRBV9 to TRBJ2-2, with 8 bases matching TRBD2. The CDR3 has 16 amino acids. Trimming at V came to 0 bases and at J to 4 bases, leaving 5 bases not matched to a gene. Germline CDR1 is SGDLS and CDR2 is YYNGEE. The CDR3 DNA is TGTGCCAGCAGCGTAGGGGGACTAGGGTCCACCGGGGAGCTGTTTTTT. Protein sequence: CASSVGGLGSTGELFF. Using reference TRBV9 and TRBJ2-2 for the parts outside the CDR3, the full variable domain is DSGVTQTPKHLITATGQRVTLRCSPRSGDLSVYWYQQSLDQGLQFLIQYYNGEERAKGNILERFSAQQFPDLHSELNLSSLELGDSALYFCASSVGGLGSTGELFFGEGSRLTVL.

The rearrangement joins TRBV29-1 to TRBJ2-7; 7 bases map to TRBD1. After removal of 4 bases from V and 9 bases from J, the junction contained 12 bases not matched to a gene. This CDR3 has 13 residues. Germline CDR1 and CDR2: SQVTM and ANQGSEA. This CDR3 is CSVARDSLSGQYF. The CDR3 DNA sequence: TGCAGCGTTGCCCGGGACAGCCTTTCTGGGCAGTACTTC.

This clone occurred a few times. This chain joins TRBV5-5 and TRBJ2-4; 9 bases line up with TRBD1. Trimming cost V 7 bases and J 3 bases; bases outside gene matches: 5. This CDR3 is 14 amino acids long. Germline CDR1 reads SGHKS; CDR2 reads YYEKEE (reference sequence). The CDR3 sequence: CASGTGLGKNIQYF. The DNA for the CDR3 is TGTGCCAGCGGGACAGGGTTGGGCAAAAACATTCAGTACTTC. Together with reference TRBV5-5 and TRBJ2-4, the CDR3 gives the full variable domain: DAGVTQSPTHLIKTRGQQVTLRCSPISGHKSVSWYQQVLGQGPQFIFQYYEKEERGRGNFPDRFSARQFPNYSSELNVNALLLGDSALYLCASGTGLGKNIQYFGAGTRLSVL.

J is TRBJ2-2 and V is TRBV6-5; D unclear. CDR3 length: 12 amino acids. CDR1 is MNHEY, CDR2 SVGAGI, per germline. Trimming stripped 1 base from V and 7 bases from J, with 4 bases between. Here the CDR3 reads CASSYLDGELFF. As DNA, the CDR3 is TGTGCCAGCAGTTACTTAGACGGGGAGCTGTTTTTT.

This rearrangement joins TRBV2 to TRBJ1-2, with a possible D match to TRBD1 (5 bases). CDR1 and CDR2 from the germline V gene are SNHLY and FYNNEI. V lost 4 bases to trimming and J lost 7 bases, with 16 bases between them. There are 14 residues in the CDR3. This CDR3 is CASSGGLGGVGYTF. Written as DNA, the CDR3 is TGTGCCAGCAGTGGGGGCCTGGGCGGGGTTGGCTACACCTTC.

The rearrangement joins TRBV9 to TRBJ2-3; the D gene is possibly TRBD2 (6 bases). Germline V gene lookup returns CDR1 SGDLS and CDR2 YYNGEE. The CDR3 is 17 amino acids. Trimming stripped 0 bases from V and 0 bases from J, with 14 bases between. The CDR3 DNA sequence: TGTGCCAGCAGCGTAGCTACGAGCGGGTACAGCACAGATACGCAGTATTTT. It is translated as CASSVATSGYSTDTQYF.

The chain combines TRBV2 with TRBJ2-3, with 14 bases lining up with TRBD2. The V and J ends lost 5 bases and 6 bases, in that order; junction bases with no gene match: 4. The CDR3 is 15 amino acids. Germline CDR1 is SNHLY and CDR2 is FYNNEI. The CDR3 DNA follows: TGTGCCAGCAGTATAAGGACTAGCGGGGGGGATACGCAGTATTTT. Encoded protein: CASSIRTSGGDTQYF.

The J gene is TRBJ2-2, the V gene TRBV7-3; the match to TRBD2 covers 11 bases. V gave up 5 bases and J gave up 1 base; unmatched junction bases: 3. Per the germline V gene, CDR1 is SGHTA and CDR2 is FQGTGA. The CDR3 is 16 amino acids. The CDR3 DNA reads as TGTGCCAGCAGCCTAGCGGGGGGCTTGAACACCGGGGAGCTGTTTTTT. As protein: CASSLAGGLNTGELFF.

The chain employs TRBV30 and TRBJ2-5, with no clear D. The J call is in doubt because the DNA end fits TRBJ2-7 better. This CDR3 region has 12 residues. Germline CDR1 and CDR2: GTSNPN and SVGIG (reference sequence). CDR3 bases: TGTGCCTGGAGTGTACGAGCCTACGAGCAGTACTTC. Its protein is CAWSVRAYEQYF.

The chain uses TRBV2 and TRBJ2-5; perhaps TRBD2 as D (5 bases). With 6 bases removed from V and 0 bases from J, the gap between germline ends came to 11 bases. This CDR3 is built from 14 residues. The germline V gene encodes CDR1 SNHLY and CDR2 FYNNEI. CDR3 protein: CASRWTGNQETQYF. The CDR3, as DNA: TGTGCCAGCAGATGGACGGGAAACCAAGAGACCCAGTACTTC.

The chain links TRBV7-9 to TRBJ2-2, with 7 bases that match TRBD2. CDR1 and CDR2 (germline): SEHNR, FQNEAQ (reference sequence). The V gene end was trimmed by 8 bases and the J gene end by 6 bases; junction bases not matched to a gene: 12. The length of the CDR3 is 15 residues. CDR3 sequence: CASPPMGRAAGELFF. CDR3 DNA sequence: TGTGCCAGCCCCCCGATGGGGAGGGCGGCCGGGGAGCTGTTTTTT. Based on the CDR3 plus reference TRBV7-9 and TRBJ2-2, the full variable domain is DTGVSQNPRHKITKRGQNVTFRCDPISEHNRLYWYRQTLGQGPEFLTYFQNEAQLEKSRLLSDRFSAERPKGSFSTLEIQRTEQGDSAMYLCASPPMGRAAGELFFGEGSRLTVL.

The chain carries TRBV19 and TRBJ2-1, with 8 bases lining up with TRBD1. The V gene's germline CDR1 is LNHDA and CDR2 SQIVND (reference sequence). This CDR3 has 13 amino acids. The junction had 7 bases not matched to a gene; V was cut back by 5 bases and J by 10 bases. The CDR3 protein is CASSQRTGSEQFF. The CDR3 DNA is TGTGCCAGTAGTCAAAGGACAGGGTCAGAGCAGTTCTTC.

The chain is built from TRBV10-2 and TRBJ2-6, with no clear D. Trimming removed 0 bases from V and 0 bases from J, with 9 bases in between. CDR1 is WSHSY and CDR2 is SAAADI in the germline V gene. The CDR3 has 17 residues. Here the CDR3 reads CASSESTRYSGANVLTF. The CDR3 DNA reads TGCGCCAGCAGTGAGTCGACGAGGTACTCTGGGGCCAACGTCCTGACTTTC.

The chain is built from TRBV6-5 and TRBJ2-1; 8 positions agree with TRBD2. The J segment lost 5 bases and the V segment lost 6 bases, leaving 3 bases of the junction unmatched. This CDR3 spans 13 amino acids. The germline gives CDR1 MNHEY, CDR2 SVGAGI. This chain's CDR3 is CASRVLADNEQFF. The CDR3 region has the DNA TGTGCCAGCAGAGTACTAGCGGACAATGAGCAGTTCTTC.